These 20 T cell receptor beta chains share one sample of origin, sequenced in a study of Graves' ophthalmopathy and Graves' hyperthyroidism. RNA transcripts yielded amplified TCR beta CDR3 regions. An initial RT-PCR round employing HTBI primers preceded a second-round multiplex PCR. TCRdb reanalysed the multiplex PCR reads using MiXCR and keeps one entry per CDR3 protein. The table records about 600,000 distinct CDR3 sequences, roughly 39% of them present only once. The sequenced material came from peripheral blood or thyroid tissue (not recorded which). Every receptor here comes from an adult man with Graves' hyperthyroidism.

The chain combines TRBV3-2 with TRBJ2-5; no check of the table's D call, TRBD2, against the DNA was made. TRBV3-2 constitutes a pseudogene. CDR3 length equals 16 residues. Written as DNA, the CDR3 is TGTGCCAGCAGCCGGACTAGCGGTCTTGGGCGGGAGACCCAGTACTTC. This translates into CASSRTSGLGRETQYF.

Note on this clonotype: One end of the junction fails to match germline, which may point to a read error. The chain uses TRBV10-3 and TRBJ1-5; D gene uncertain. This CDR3 has 16 amino acids. The germline V gene encodes CDR1 ENHRY and CDR2 SYGVKD. The CDR3 region is CASSEVVSAGNQPQHF. In DNA form, the CDR3 reads TGTGCCAGCAGTGAAGTTGTGTCAGCTGGCAATCAGCCCCAGCATTTT.

In its sample, this clonotype was seen a few times. This chain connects TRBV5-4 to TRBJ1-1, with TRBD1 as a possible D gene (5 bases). Germline assignment: CDR1 SGHNT and CDR2 YYREEE (reference sequence). V lost 4 bases, J lost 1 base, and 17 bases lay in between. There are 16 residues in the CDR3. As DNA, the CDR3 is TGTGCCAGCAGCCCCCACAACCCCCAGGGGAACACTGAAGCTTTCTTT. This translates into CASSPHNPQGNTEAFF.

The chain uses TRBV29-1 and TRBJ2-7; 8 bases line up with TRBD1. The CDR3 is 11 residues long. Per the germline V gene, CDR1 is SQVTM and CDR2 is ANQGSEA. Unmatched junction bases numbered 2, after V lost 4 bases and J lost 6 bases. The CDR3 reads CSVGTGLEQYF. The CDR3 DNA reads TGCAGCGTTGGGACAGGGCTCGAGCAGTACTTC.

Ten or more counts support this clonotype. The chain links TRBV19 to TRBJ1-5, with D unresolved. This CDR3 has 14 residues. Germline CDR1 LNHDA, CDR2 SQIVND (reference sequence). V was pared by 0 bases and J by 4 bases, with 7 bases between. The CDR3 reads CASSIDRRNQPQHF. CDR3 nucleotides: TGTGCCAGTAGTATAGACAGACGGAATCAGCCCCAGCATTTT.

For this clonotype: One end of the junction is discordant with germline, which a read error may explain. This chain links TRBV10-3 with TRBJ2-5; no reliable D call. CDR3 length: 18 residues. Looked up from germline, CDR1 is ENHRY and CDR2 is SYGVKD. The CDR3 loop reads CASSYSDQAGRYQETQYF. Written as DNA, the CDR3 is TGTGCCAGCAGTTACTCAGATCAGGCCGGACGGTACCAAGAGACCCAGTACTTC.

This clonotype was recorded many times. The chain employs TRBV7-2 and TRBJ2-7, with 9 bases lining up with TRBD2. Trimming took 6 bases from V and 6 from J; bases not matched to a gene: 9. Per the germline V gene, CDR1 is SGHTA and CDR2 is FQGNSA. The CDR3 has 14 residues. CDR3 sequence (DNA): TGTGCCAGCAGTTCTAGCGGGGTCTTCTTCGAGCAGTACTTC. This encodes CASSSSGVFFEQYF. The full variable domain, in which reference TRBV7-2 and TRBJ2-7 provide the parts outside the CDR3, is GAGVSQSPSNKVTEKGKDVELRCDPISGHTALYWYRQSLGQGLEFLIYFQGNSAPDKSGLPSDRFSAERTGGSVSTLTIQRTQQEDSAVYLCASSSSGVFFEQYFGPGTRLTVT.

V gene TRBV29-1 combines with J gene TRBJ1-3; no definite D call. The CDR3 loop spans 14 amino acids. Trimming stripped 3 bases from V and 8 bases from J, with 17 bases between. CDR1 and CDR2 from the germline V gene are SQVTM and ANQGSEA. CDR3: CSVEVRFYGYTIYF. CDR3 nucleotide sequence: TGCAGCGTTGAGGTGCGCTTCTATGGCTACACCATATATTTT.

This clonotype was picked up many times. The chain joins TRBV20-1 to TRBJ2-7; TRBD2 matches at 8 bases. CDR3 length: 13 residues. The V gene's germline CDR1 is DFQATT and CDR2 SNEGSKA (reference sequence). V was pared by 3 bases and J by 1 base, with 2 bases of the junction left unmatched. The CDR3: CSASGGASYEQYF. The CDR3 region has the DNA TGCAGTGCTAGCGGGGGGGCTTCCTACGAGCAGTACTTC.

The sample holds many counts of this clonotype. The chain employs TRBV12-3 or TRBV12-4 and TRBJ1-5, with D unclear. V was pared by 6 bases and J by 3 bases, with 15 bases between. This CDR3 spans 15 amino acids. CDR3 protein: CASSSLRSLNQPQHF. CDR3 in DNA: TGTGCCAGCAGCTCCCTGCGGTCACTCAATCAGCCCCAGCATTTT.

This clonotype was found a few times. The genes are TRBV7-2 and TRBJ2-5; D gene unclear. The CDR3 is made up of 12 amino acids. Germline values: CDR1 SGHTA, CDR2 FQGNSA. Trimming shortened V by 1 base and J by 5 bases, and 5 bases separated the two germline ends. This CDR3 reads CASSLDHETQYF. The CDR3 region has the DNA TGTGCCAGCAGCTTAGATCACGAGACCCAGTACTTC.

The sample holds one count of this clonotype. The V gene is TRBV29-1, the J gene TRBJ2-7; 8 bases are a match to TRBD2. Germline V lookup: CDR1 SQVTM, CDR2 ANQGSEA. The V gene end was trimmed by 8 bases and the J gene end by 6 bases; junction bases not matched to a gene: 9. There are 12 residues in the CDR3. CDR3 region: CSTGLAPIEQYF. CDR3 coding DNA: TGCAGCACAGGACTAGCACCCATCGAGCAGTACTTC.

The CDR3, as DNA: TGTGCCATCAACGGGAACCCCACCAGCGGGGAGAACACAGATACGCAGTATTTT. This sequence encodes CAINGNPTSGENTDTQYF. The chain carries TRBV10-3 and TRBJ2-3, with 7 bases lining up with TRBD2. After removal of 7 bases from V and 2 bases from J, the junction contained 18 bases not matched to a gene. The CDR3 covers 18 residues. Per germline, CDR1 ENHRY and CDR2 SYGVKD.

This chain joins TRBV7-2 and TRBJ1-6, with 9 bases lining up with TRBD1. With 5 bases clipped from V and 10 bases from J, the junction kept 9 bases outside the gene matches. The CDR3 runs 15 residues. Germline V lookup: CDR1 SGHTA, CDR2 FQGNSA. The CDR3 coding sequence is TGTGCCAGCAGCCCCCCCGGGACAGGGCAATCACCCCTCCACTTT. Residues: CASSPPGTGQSPLHF.

Only a few counts were recorded for this clonotype. The chain employs TRBV19 and TRBJ1-6, with D unresolved. Trimming removed 4 bases at V and 8 bases at J, with 9 bases between. CDR1 LNHDA and CDR2 SQIVND come from the germline V gene (reference sequence). The CDR3 length is 13 residues. The CDR3 nucleotides read TGTGCCAGTAGTAGCGACGGTGATTCACCCCTCCACTTT. Translated, it gives CASSSDGDSPLHF. The variable domain in full, completed from reference TRBV19 and TRBJ1-6, reads DGGITQSPKYLFRKEGQNVTLSCEQNLNHDAMYWYRQDPGQGLRLIYYSQIVNDFQKGDIAEGYSVSREKKESFPLTVTSAQKNPTAFYLCASSSDGDSPLHFGNGTRLTVT.

This clonotype was seen only a few times. The chain joins TRBV10-1 to TRBJ2-3; D gene uncertain. Trimming cost V 3 bases and J 5 bases, with 9 bases left between them. Looked up from germline, CDR1 is WNHNN and CDR2 is SYGVQD (reference sequence). This CDR3 comprises 13 residues. In nucleotides, the CDR3 is TGCGCCAGCAGTGATTCGGTAGGAGATACGCAGTATTTT. The encoded protein is CASSDSVGDTQYF.

Details on this clonotype: Germline and junction disagree at one end, which may indicate a read error. The chain uses TRBV7-9 and TRBJ2-7, with 7 bases lining up with TRBD2. This CDR3 comprises 16 residues. Germline loops: CDR1 SEHNR, CDR2 FQNEAQ (reference sequence). CDR3 sequence: CASSLPGSTVRSSGTF. DNA for the CDR3: TGTGCCAGCAGCCTCCCCGGGAGTACCGTAAGGTCCAGCGGGACCTTC.

This clonotype has ten or more counts. The V gene is TRBV20-1, the J gene TRBJ1-2, with 9 nucleotides matching TRBD1. The CDR3 length is 14 residues. Germline assignment: CDR1 DFQATT and CDR2 SNEGSKA (reference sequence). The trim removed 3 bases at V and 3 bases at J, leaving 5 bases unmatched. The CDR3, as DNA: TGCAGTGCTAGGGGGGACAGGGCGGACTATGGCTACACCTTC. This codes for CSARGDRADYGYTF.

V is TRBV29-1 and J is TRBJ2-7; TRBD1 is a possible D gene (6 bases). The CDR3 contains 12 residues. Trimming left V 5 bases short and J 5 bases short, with 13 bases between. Germline assignment: CDR1 SQVTM and CDR2 ANQGSEA. The CDR3 spells CSVQGKADEQYF. As DNA, the CDR3 is TGCAGCGTTCAGGGGAAGGCGGACGAGCAGTACTTC.

V usage is TRBV5-8 and J usage is TRBJ2-3; 7 nucleotides agree with TRBD2. Germline lookup yields CDR1 SGHTS and CDR2 YDEGEE. There are 16 residues in the CDR3. The trim removed 0 bases at V and 4 bases at J, leaving 8 bases unmatched. The CDR3 nucleotides read TGTGCCAGCAGCTTGGCCACTAGCGCGAGATCAGATACGCAGTATTTT. This codes for CASSLATSARSDTQYF.